This T cell receptor (beta chain) was recorded in a study of cytomegalovirus exposure and HLA in healthy donors. This clone was seen only once. The antigen is undetermined. These donors were members of the roughly 120-subject validation cohort, a group separate from the roughly 670-subject first cohort. Only in-frame clones appear in the TCRdb table, and some are missing; sequencing was by immunoSEQ multiplex PCR. The sample contains 200,000 or so clones, roughly 80% of which appear only once. Germline assignment: CDR1 SGHRS and CDR2 YFSETQ. V was pared by 0 bases and J by 8 bases, with 15 bases between. This CDR3 contains 15 residues. Study-level points and caveats: Cytomegalovirus status, reportedly, was diagnosed with high specificity and sensitivity by the classifier.

The rearrangement links TRBV5-1 to TRBJ2-1; D might be TRBD2 (5 bases). Material for sequencing was PBMCs. This receptor was obtained from a man between 18 and 29 years old in good health and CMV-seropositive. Here the CDR3 reads CASSLEAAAGDEQFF. The CDR3 bases are TGCGCCAGCAGCTTGGAAGCGGCCGCGGGCGATGAGCAGTTCTTC.